The 7 T cell receptor beta chains listed next were all sequenced from one sample in a study of cytomegalovirus exposure and HLA in healthy donors. PCR used 60 Vbeta primers and 13 Jbeta primers. The table came from immunoSEQ multiplex PCR; TCRdb's copy has only in-frame clones and leaves some out. The data show more than 150,000 clones, approximately 84% seen once. Sequences were obtained from PBMCs. These TCRs come from a woman younger than 45 in good health and CMV-seropositive.

The V gene is TRBV6-1, the J gene TRBJ2-7, with a tentative D call TRBD1 (5 bases). V lost 6 bases and J 0 bases, leaving 15 bases between the germline ends. Germline lookup yields CDR1 MNHNS and CDR2 SASEGT. The CDR3 consists of 15 residues. The CDR3 here is CASRVDSTSSYEQYF. Written as DNA, the CDR3 is TGTGCCAGCAGGGTTGACAGCACCAGCTCCTACGAGCAGTACTTC.

As for this clone: Germline is not matched at one junction end, which may reflect a read error. The chain links TRBV10-3 to TRBJ2-7; TRBD2 aligns across 16 bases. The germline V gene encodes CDR1 ENHRY and CDR2 SYGVKD. The length of the CDR3 is 13 residues. This CDR3 reads CAMGLAGGGEQHF. CDR3 sequence (DNA): TGTGCCATGGGACTAGCGGGAGGGGGCGAGCAGCACTTC.

This clone has a single count. The V and J genes are TRBV19 and TRBJ1-2; weak D call: TRBD1 (6 bases). Looked up from germline, CDR1 is LNHDA and CDR2 is SQIVND (reference sequence). The CDR3 has 15 residues. Trimming pared 5 bases from V and 3 bases from J, leaving 16 bases between. The CDR3 here is CASSASGATHYGYTF. The CDR3 DNA follows: TGTGCCAGTAGTGCGTCAGGGGCCACACACTATGGCTACACCTTC.

In its sample, this clone was seen a few times. The rearrangement joins TRBV28 to TRBJ1-2; possibly TRBD1 for D (6 bases). Germline V CDR1 and CDR2: MDHEN, SYDVKM. This CDR3 region has 15 residues. Trimming removed 6 bases at V and 5 bases at J, with 19 bases between. The DNA of the CDR3 is TGTGCCAGCAGGGCTTGGACAGTCAATCTTTATGGCTACACCTTC. It encodes CASRAWTVNLYGYTF.

This rearrangement joins TRBV6-5 to TRBJ2-1; 7 bases fit TRBD2. J lost 0 bases, V lost 6 bases, and 5 bases had no gene match. The CDR3 runs 15 residues. Looked up from germline, CDR1 is MNHEY and CDR2 is SVGAGI. CDR3 nucleotide sequence: TGTGCCAGCAGGACACTAGCGAGCTCCTACAATGAGCAGTTCTTC. It is translated as CASRTLASSYNEQFF.

The chain has TRBV5-4 and TRBJ2-5; 8 bases are shared with TRBD2. This CDR3 is built from 19 residues. In germline, CDR1 is SGHNT, CDR2 YYREEE (reference sequence). V was clipped by 5 bases and J by 3 bases; unmatched bases: 21. Here the CDR3 reads CASRIPMAGGPLAKETQYF. The CDR3 DNA follows: TGTGCCAGCAGGATCCCCATGGCGGGGGGACCCCTAGCGAAAGAGACCCAGTACTTC.

A word on this clone: Other DNA sequences in this specimen translate into the identical CDR3. The rearrangement links TRBV2 to TRBJ1-4; 9 positions match TRBD1. The V gene end was trimmed by 4 bases and the J gene end by 0 bases; junction bases not matched to a gene: 0. Germline V CDR1 and CDR2: SNHLY, FYNNEI. The CDR3 is 15 residues long. In DNA form, the CDR3 reads TGTGCCAGCAGTGGACAGGGGGCAACTAATGAAAAACTGTTTTTT. This encodes CASSGQGATNEKLFF.